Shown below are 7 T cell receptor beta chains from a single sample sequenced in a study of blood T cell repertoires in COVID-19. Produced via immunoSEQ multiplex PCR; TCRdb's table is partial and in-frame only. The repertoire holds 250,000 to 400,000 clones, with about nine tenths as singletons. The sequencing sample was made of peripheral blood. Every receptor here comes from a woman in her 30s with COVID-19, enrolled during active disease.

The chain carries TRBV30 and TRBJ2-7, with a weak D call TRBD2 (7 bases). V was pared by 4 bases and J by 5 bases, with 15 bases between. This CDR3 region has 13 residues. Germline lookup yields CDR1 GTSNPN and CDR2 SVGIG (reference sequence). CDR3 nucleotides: TGTGCCTGGACTATAGGGGGGGCCCACGAGCAGTACTTC. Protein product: CAWTIGGAHEQYF.

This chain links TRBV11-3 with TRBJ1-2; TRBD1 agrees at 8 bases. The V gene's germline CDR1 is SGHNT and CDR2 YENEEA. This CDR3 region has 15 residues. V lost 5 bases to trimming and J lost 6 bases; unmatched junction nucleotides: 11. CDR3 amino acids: CASSRQGMVSNGYTF. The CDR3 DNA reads TGTGCCAGCAGCCGACAGGGGATGGTGTCGAATGGCTACACCTTC.

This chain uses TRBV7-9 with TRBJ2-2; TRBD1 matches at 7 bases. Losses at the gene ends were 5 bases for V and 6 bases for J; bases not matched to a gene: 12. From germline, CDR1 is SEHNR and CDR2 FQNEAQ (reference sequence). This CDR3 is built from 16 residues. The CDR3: CASSVPGQMTSGELFF. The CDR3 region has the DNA TGTGCCAGCAGCGTTCCGGGACAGATGACCTCCGGGGAGCTGTTTTTT.

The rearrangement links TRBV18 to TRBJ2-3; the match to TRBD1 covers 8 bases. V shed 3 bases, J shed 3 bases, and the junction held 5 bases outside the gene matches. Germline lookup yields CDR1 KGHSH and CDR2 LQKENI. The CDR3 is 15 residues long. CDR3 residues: CASSPQGAVTDTQYF. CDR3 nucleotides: TGTGCCAGCTCACCTCAGGGGGCTGTTACAGATACGCAGTATTTT.

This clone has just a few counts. The CDR3 coding sequence is TGTGCCAGCAGTGAAATCGCCGGTCAGCCCCAGCATTTT. Amino acid sequence: CASSEIAGQPQHF. The V and J genes are TRBV28 and TRBJ1-5; D is undetermined. In germline, CDR1 is MDHEN, CDR2 SYDVKM. The V gene lost 5 bases and the J gene lost 6 bases, with 11 bases spanning the gap. The CDR3 loop spans 13 amino acids.

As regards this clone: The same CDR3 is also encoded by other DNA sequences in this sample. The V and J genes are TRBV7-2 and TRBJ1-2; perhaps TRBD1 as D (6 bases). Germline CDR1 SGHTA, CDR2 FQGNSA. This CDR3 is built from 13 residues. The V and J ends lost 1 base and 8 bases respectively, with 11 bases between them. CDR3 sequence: CASSLGGQWGYTF. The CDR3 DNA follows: TGTGCCAGCAGCTTAGGGGGGCAATGGGGCTACACCTTC.

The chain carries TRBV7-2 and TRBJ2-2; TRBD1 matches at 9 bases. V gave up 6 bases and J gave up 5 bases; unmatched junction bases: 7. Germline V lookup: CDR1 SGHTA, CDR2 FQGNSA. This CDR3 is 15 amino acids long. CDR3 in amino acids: CASSPTGGATGELFF. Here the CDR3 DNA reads TGTGCCAGCAGTCCTACAGGGGGCGCGACCGGGGAGCTGTTTTTT.